This T cell receptor (beta chain) was captured by sequencing in a study of early T cells in non-severe SARS-CoV-2 infection. At the level of the study: Investigators sequenced bulk RNA drawn from unsorted whole blood, and chains remained unpaired.

CDR1 SGHVS and CDR2 FQNEAQ come from the germline V gene. The CDR3 spans 16 residues. The germline V and J ends were trimmed by 1 base and 0 bases, with 10 bases remaining between them. Turning to this clonotype: The antigen remains unidentified.

Study-level points and caveats: Anti-spike CD8 responses were favored by VDJdb matching, which missed private and CD4 specificities.

The TCR library protocol attached unique molecular identifiers to the individual cDNA molecules. TCRdb processed the 5' RACE reads anew with MiXCR; each CDR3 protein has one entry. Here the sample spans tens of thousands of distinct CDR3 sequences, 9.5% to 15% being singletons. The V call is TRBV7-8, the J call TRBJ2-1; TRBD2 might be the D (5 bases). Sequenced here: whole blood, sampled at baseline. The sequence was collected from an adult who was a healthcare worker with PCR-confirmed SARS-CoV-2 infection or an uninfected control (not recorded which). As DNA, the CDR3 is TGTGCCAGCAGCTTAGTAGCGTACCGCTCCTACAATGAGCAGTTCTTC. Translating it yields CASSLVAYRSYNEQFF.